This TCR beta chain was sequenced in a study of shared clonotypes between healthy human individuals. Whole-study findings and limits: Approximately 5.1% was the fraction of naive CD4 clonotypes found shared across a few donors. Sequencing depth was a factor that was expected to affect clonotype sharing among donors.

Sequenced by immunoSEQ multiplex PCR; TCRdb stores in-frame clones only, minus some. This sample carries 2 million to 2.5 million clones, 90% to 97% of them seen once, and the ten largest clones take around 0.13%. Germline V gene data show CDR1 as SEHNR and CDR2 as FQNEAQ (reference sequence). This CDR3 is built from 16 residues. The germline V and J ends were trimmed by 5 bases and 5 bases, with 21 bases remaining between them. This clone was seen only once. Its antigen is still unknown. The receptor was derived from a young man in good health. Sequenced material: naive CD4+ T cells sorted from blood. Subset described: CD45RA+ positively selected. The genes are TRBV7-9 and TRBJ2-5; the D gene could be TRBD1 or TRBD2 (6 bases each). The CDR3 DNA follows: TGTGCCAGCAGCCGCGGGGCAGGGGCCCCCCAGGAGACCCAGTACTTC. Translating gives CASSRGAGAPQETQYF.